The next 22 T cell receptor beta chains were all read from a single sample in a study of response to subunit inactivated influenza vaccine. Using its own MiXCR run on the RT-PCR reads, TCRdb lists one record per CDR3 protein. This table has roughly 650,000 distinct CDR3 sequences, 14% appearing once. The specimen was PBMCs from blood, collected less than 15 days before vaccination. The receptors stem from a man aged 45-65 years who received an inactivated influenza vaccine.

V and J are TRBV7-9 and TRBJ2-2; D perhaps matches TRBD1 (6 bases). The germline CDR1 and CDR2 sequences are SEHNR and FQNEAQ (reference sequence). The CDR3 length is 15 residues. The V gene lost 5 bases and the J gene lost 3 bases, with 13 bases spanning the gap. CDR3 sequence: CASSLEQGYTGELFF. In nucleotides, the CDR3 is TGTGCCAGCAGCCTCGAACAGGGTTACACCGGGGAGCTGTTTTTT.

This clonotype has a handful of counts. The rearrangement uses TRBV20-1 and TRBJ2-1, with D maybe TRBD2 (6 bases). The CDR3 extends over 16 amino acids. Trimming removed 1 base from V and 0 bases from J, with 13 bases in between. Germline CDR1 DFQATT, CDR2 SNEGSKA (reference sequence). The chain's CDR3 is CSARAWEASSYNEQFF. The CDR3 region has the DNA TGCAGTGCTAGAGCATGGGAGGCGAGCTCCTACAATGAGCAGTTCTTC.

This clonotype was recorded a few times. The chain recombines TRBV5-6 with TRBJ1-3, with 8 bases aligning to TRBD1. From germline, CDR1 is SGHDT and CDR2 YYEEEE. The CDR3 is 16 amino acids. Germline trimming cut 4 bases from V and 3 bases from J; bases unmatched to any gene: 9. The CDR3 DNA sequence: TGTGCCAGCAGCCCGACAGGGGCCGTCGGTGGAAACACCATATATTTT. Amino acid sequence: CASSPTGAVGGNTIYF.

This clonotype was picked up a small number of times. The chain carries TRBV12-3 or TRBV12-4 and TRBJ2-2; no reliable D call. The CDR3 consists of 15 residues. V shed 1 base and J shed 4 bases, with 10 bases lying between them. CDR3: CASSLEQLSTGELFF. The CDR3 nucleotides read TGTGCCAGCAGTTTAGAGCAGCTGAGCACCGGGGAGCTGTTTTTT.

In its sample, this clonotype was seen a few times. The chain employs TRBV10-3 and TRBJ2-3, with 9 nucleotides matching TRBD1. The CDR3 totals 14 residues. V trimming: 11 bases; J trimming: 5 bases; junction bases outside the gene matches: 11. Germline-derived CDR1 and CDR2 are ENHRY and SYGVKD. CDR3 DNA: TGTGCCGGCCAGCCGGGACAGGGCGTAGATACGCAGTATTTT. Translation gives CAGQPGQGVDTQYF.

The chain links TRBV7-2 to TRBJ1-4; D possibly corresponds to TRBD1 (6 bases). Germline lookup yields CDR1 SGHTA and CDR2 FQGNSA. V gave up 5 bases and J gave up 8 bases, with 15 bases separating them. The CDR3 extends over 14 amino acids. CDR3 residues: CASSLTGLGEKLFF. CDR3 nucleotide sequence: TGTGCCAGCAGCCTAACAGGGTTGGGGGAAAAACTGTTTTTT.

This clonotype was counted once. This chain uses TRBV28 with TRBJ2-7; perhaps TRBD2 as D (5 bases). CDR1 MDHEN and CDR2 SYDVKM come from the germline V gene. Between the trimmed V and J ends, which lost 5 bases and 4 bases, there was a span of 15 bases. The CDR3 totals 14 residues. CDR3 in amino acids: CASSQTGSGYEQYF. CDR3 DNA: TGTGCCAGCAGTCAAACGGGGTCCGGATACGAGCAGTACTTC.

The chain is built from TRBV29-1 and TRBJ2-5, with 7 bases that match TRBD1. Trimming at V came to 8 bases and at J to 1 base, leaving 19 bases not matched to a gene. Germline V gene data show CDR1 as SQVTM and CDR2 as ANQGSEA. The CDR3 has 17 residues. CDR3 protein: CSSAVRTGGKVQETQYF. CDR3 coding DNA: TGCAGCTCCGCGGTTCGGACAGGCGGAAAGGTCCAAGAGACCCAGTACTTC.

V usage is TRBV5-6 and J usage is TRBJ2-7; 8 positions agree with TRBD2. With 0 bases clipped from V and 4 bases from J, the junction kept 6 bases outside the gene matches. The germline V gene encodes CDR1 SGHDT and CDR2 YYEEEE. The CDR3 runs 15 residues. The DNA of the CDR3 is TGTGCCAGCAGCTTGGCCGCGGGGGGCCTTTACGAGCAGTACTTC. Protein product: CASSLAAGGLYEQYF. The whole variable domain, remainder taken from reference TRBV5-6 and TRBJ2-7, is DAGVTQSPTHLIKTRGQQVTLRCSPKSGHDTVSWYQQALGQGPQFIFQYYEEEERQRGNFPDRFSGHQFPNYSSELNVNALLLGDSALYLCASSLAAGGLYEQYFGPGTRLTVT.

The V call is TRBV20-1, the J call TRBJ2-1, with 15 bases aligning to TRBD2. V lost 5 bases and J lost 4; bases outside the gene matches: 12. The CDR3 is made up of 18 amino acids. Germline-derived CDR1 and CDR2 are DFQATT and SNEGSKA (reference sequence). CDR3 DNA sequence: TGCAGTGCTCCCCCGGGACTAGCGGGGGGTTCCACGTACAATGAGCAGTTCTTC. It is translated as CSAPPGLAGGSTYNEQFF.

The chain carries TRBV29-1 and TRBJ2-7; 7 bases match TRBD1. V lost 7 bases to trimming and J lost 2 bases; unmatched junction nucleotides: 5. Per the germline V gene, CDR1 is SQVTM and CDR2 is ANQGSEA. The CDR3 is 12 amino acids. The CDR3 nucleotides are TGCAGCGCCGTACAGGGGACCTACGAGCAGTACTTC. Encoded protein: CSAVQGTYEQYF.

The chain combines TRBV19 with TRBJ1-5; no clear D. The V end lost 5 bases, the J end lost 4 bases, and 9 bases lay between the germline ends. This CDR3 is 13 amino acids long. CDR1 LNHDA and CDR2 SQIVND come from the germline V gene (reference sequence). CDR3 DNA: TGTGCCAGTAGTCGGTGGTTAAATCAGCCCCAGCATTTT. Translated, it gives CASSRWLNQPQHF.

CDR3 sequence (DNA): TGCAGTGCTACCGACGGACTAGCGGGGCCCCCAGAGTACTTC. Residues: CSATDGLAGPPEYF. The chain uses TRBV20-1 and TRBJ2-7; TRBD2 aligns across 12 bases. V lost 4 bases to trimming and J lost 11 bases; unmatched junction nucleotides: 12. Germline lookup yields CDR1 DFQATT and CDR2 SNEGSKA (reference sequence). The CDR3 has 14 amino acids.

The genes are TRBV12-3 or TRBV12-4 and TRBJ2-7, with 8 bases aligning to TRBD1. V gave up 7 bases and J gave up 6 bases; unmatched junction bases: 5. This CDR3 region has 12 residues. CDR3 nucleotides: TGTGCCAGCACTCTGACAGGGGTCGAGCAGTACTTC. Protein sequence: CASTLTGVEQYF.

The V call is TRBV18, the J call TRBJ2-1; 14 bases align to TRBD2. Per germline, CDR1 KGHSH and CDR2 LQKENI. There are 16 residues in the CDR3. After removal of 4 bases from V and 9 bases from J, the junction contained 8 bases not matched to a gene. The CDR3 DNA sequence: TGTGCCAGCTCACAAGGGACTAGCGGGAGTAGAGGTGAGCAGTTCTTC. Protein product: CASSQGTSGSRGEQFF.

This clonotype was recorded many times. CDR3 sequence (DNA): TGCAGTGCTAGAGCACTAGCGGGAGGGCCAGACGAGCAGTACTTC. Translation: CSARALAGGPDEQYF. The V gene is TRBV20-1, the J gene TRBJ2-7; 13 bases agree with TRBD2. CDR3 length: 15 amino acids. Germline V CDR1 and CDR2: DFQATT, SNEGSKA (reference sequence). Unmatched junction bases numbered 5, after V lost 1 base and J lost 5 bases.

There are a few counts of this clonotype. V and J are TRBV2 and TRBJ2-7; the D call may be TRBD1 or TRBD2 (6 bases each). The V and J ends lost 9 bases and 0 bases respectively, with 9 bases between them. The CDR3 runs 12 residues. Germline CDR1 reads SNHLY; CDR2 reads FYNNEI. Written as DNA, the CDR3 is TGTGCCAGGCGGGACAACTCCTACGAGCAGTACTTC. Its protein is CARRDNSYEQYF.

This chain joins TRBV4-1 and TRBJ1-6; unclear D gene. V shed 0 bases and J shed 7 bases, with 7 bases lying between them. From germline, CDR1 is MGHRA and CDR2 YSYEKL. The CDR3 loop spans 14 amino acids. In DNA form, the CDR3 reads TGCGCCAGCAGCCAAGATGTGAAAAATTCACCCCTCCACTTT. Encoded protein: CASSQDVKNSPLHF.

There are many counts of this clonotype. The V and J genes are TRBV28 and TRBJ2-3; 8 nucleotides line up with TRBD2. The germline V gene has CDR1 MDHEN and CDR2 SYDVKM. CDR3 length: 17 amino acids. The V segment lost 4 bases and the J segment 2 bases; nucleotides outside the gene matches: 11. CDR3: CASSSLLTSELTDTQYF. In DNA form, the CDR3 reads TGTGCCAGCAGTTCCCTTTTGACTAGCGAGCTCACAGATACGCAGTATTTT.

The genes are TRBV7-2 and TRBJ1-5; D is ambiguous. The ends were cut back, 1 base at V and 7 bases at J, with 8 bases in the middle. In germline, CDR1 is SGHTA, CDR2 FQGNSA. The CDR3 is made up of 13 amino acids. Here the CDR3 DNA reads TGTGCCAGCAGCTTAGTGTCCGCCCAGCCCCAGCATTTT. It encodes CASSLVSAQPQHF.

In this sample, this clonotype turned up a few times. The chain has TRBV7-2 and TRBJ2-2; D is unclear. CDR1 SGHTA and CDR2 FQGNSA come from the germline V gene. The V end was cut by 2 bases, the J end by 1 base, with 8 bases between. The length of the CDR3 is 15 residues. In DNA, the CDR3 is TGTGCCAGCAGCTTATACGCTATGAACACCGGGGAGCTGTTTTTT. It is translated as CASSLYAMNTGELFF.

The chain carries TRBV12-3 or TRBV12-4 and TRBJ2-3; TRBD1 matches at 9 bases. V was clipped by 3 bases and J by 4 bases; unmatched bases: 2. This CDR3 has 14 amino acids. The CDR3 DNA reads as TGTGCCAGCAGTTTCCACAGGGGGCCAGATACGCAGTATTTT. This codes for CASSFHRGPDTQYF.